The T cell receptor beta chain described here comes from a study of PD-1 blockade in classical Hodgkin lymphoma. Study outcomes and limitations: In CD4+ cells, TCR diversity went up significantly by C4D1, but in CD8+ cells it did not.

A word on this clone: The antigen remains unidentified.

Repertoires were generated with immunoSEQ multiplex PCR, while TCRdb's copy carries only in-frame clones and drops some. Among about 28,000 clones, around three quarters were seen once, and the ten largest hold about 17%. Time point specified: cycle 4 day 1 (C4D1), after 5 to 7 weeks of nivolumab. Each patient relapsed following autologous stem cell transplantation, and prior brentuximab vedotin exposure differed. The CDR3 has 16 amino acids. CDR1 SGHNT and CDR2 YENEEA come from the germline V gene. V was pared by 1 base and J by 6 bases, with 18 bases between. The input for sequencing was peripheral blood mononuclear cells (PBMCs), taken before the fourth cycle of nivolumab. This TCR derives from a human donor with classical Hodgkin lymphoma. The V gene is TRBV11-3, the J gene TRBJ1-2; maybe TRBD1 (5 bases). The CDR3 bases are TGTGCCAGCAGCTTAGCCGGTCGGAGGGGACGGGATGGCTACACCTTC. Translating gives CASSLAGRRGRDGYTF.